What follows are 21 T cell receptor beta chains derived from one specimen sequenced in a study of early T cells in non-severe SARS-CoV-2 infection. TCRdb fed the 5' RACE reads into MiXCR, producing one record per CDR3 protein. Of under 25,000 distinct CDR3 sequences detected, more than 3.5% appear once; the ten largest clones hold roughly 7.7%. Sequenced sample: whole blood. The receptors originated from an adult who was a healthcare worker with PCR-confirmed SARS-CoV-2 infection or an uninfected control (not recorded which).

The genes are TRBV12-3 or TRBV12-4 and TRBJ2-3; D possibly corresponds to TRBD2 (5 bases). V lost 6 bases, J lost 7 bases, and 23 bases lay in between. The CDR3 sequence is 16 residues long. The CDR3 reads CASSPTGIYLGYTQYF. DNA of the CDR3: TGTGCCAGCAGCCCCACCGGGATTTACCTCGGATATACGCAGTATTTT.

Many counts were recorded for this clonotype. This chain links TRBV28 with TRBJ2-3; D gene unclear. The V and J ends lost 8 bases and 5 bases respectively, with 17 bases between them. CDR1 and CDR2 (germline): MDHEN, SYDVKM. This CDR3 has 14 residues. The CDR3 nucleotides read TGTGCCAGCCGTTCGGTTCTCCGAGAAGATACGCAGTATTTT. Translated, it gives CASRSVLREDTQYF.

V is TRBV12-3 or TRBV12-4 and J is TRBJ1-1; D ambiguous. Trimming pared 7 bases from V and 6 bases from J, leaving 12 bases between. The CDR3 has 12 amino acids. CDR3 DNA: TGTGCCAGCACCGGGAATTTACCTGAAGCTTTCTTT. Protein: CASTGNLPEAFF.

This clonotype was found a few times. The chain links TRBV29-1 to TRBJ2-7; 8 bases match TRBD2. The CDR3 contains 16 residues. Germline V gives CDR1 SQVTM, CDR2 ANQGSEA. V lost 0 bases, J lost 0 bases, and 7 bases stayed unmatched. CDR3 DNA sequence: TGCAGCGTTGAAGAGATTACTAGCGGCGACTCCTACGAGCAGTACTTC. Translated, it gives CSVEEITSGDSYEQYF.

This clonotype was observed many times. The chain combines TRBV27 with TRBJ2-6; D gene uncertain. Germline values: CDR1 MNHEY, CDR2 SMNVEV (reference sequence). The length of the CDR3 is 15 residues. Trimming cost V 10 bases and J 4 bases, with 17 bases left between them. In DNA form, the CDR3 reads TGTGCCACCTCCGAGACCGCTTCAGGGGCCAACGTCCTGACTTTC. This codes for CATSETASGANVLTF. The whole variable domain, remainder taken from reference TRBV27 and TRBJ2-6, is EAQVTQNPRYLITVTGKKLTVTCSQNMNHEYMSWYRQDPGLGLRQIYYSMNVEVTDKGDVPEGYKVSRKEKRNFPLILESPSPNQTSLYFCATSETASGANVLTFGAGSRLTVL.

There are many counts of this clonotype. The chain carries TRBV5-4 and TRBJ1-2; no clear D gene. The V and J ends lost 5 bases and 0 bases respectively, with 8 bases between them. The CDR3 sequence is 13 residues long. Per germline, CDR1 SGHNT and CDR2 YYREEE (reference sequence). CDR3 DNA: TGTGCCAGCAGAGAACCTCCTAACTATGGCTACACCTTC. Translation gives CASREPPNYGYTF. Supplemented by reference TRBV5-4 and TRBJ1-2, the full variable domain reads ETGVTQSPTHLIKTRGQQVTLRCSSQSGHNTVSWYQQALGQGPQFIFQYYREEENGRGNFPPRFSGLQFPNYSSELNVNALELDDSALYLCASREPPNYGYTFGSGTRLTVV.

This clonotype was counted many times. V is TRBV15 and J is TRBJ2-3; TRBD1 matches at 7 bases. CDR1 and CDR2 (germline): LNHNV, YYDKDF (reference sequence). The ends lost 2 bases at V and 0 bases at J; junction bases unmatched: 5. CDR3 length: 16 residues. DNA for the CDR3: TGTGCCACCAGCAGACCCGACAGGGAAAGCACAGATACGCAGTATTTT. This codes for CATSRPDRESTDTQYF.

In its sample, this clonotype was seen many times. The genes are TRBV6-2 or TRBV6-3 and TRBJ2-3; D is perhaps TRBD2 (5 bases). Trimming stripped 4 bases from V and 8 bases from J, with 13 bases between. Per the germline V gene, CDR1 is MNHEY and CDR2 is SVGEGT. The CDR3 length is 13 residues. CDR3 DNA sequence: TGTGCCAGCAGTTTCTCGACTACGAGTACGCAGTATTTT. Protein sequence: CASSFSTTSTQYF.

In this sample, this clonotype turned up a few times. The V gene is TRBV4-1, the J gene TRBJ2-3, with 9 bases fitting TRBD2. The germline V gene has CDR1 MGHRA and CDR2 YSYEKL. The CDR3 spans 17 residues. The ends lost 4 bases at V and 2 bases at J; junction bases unmatched: 10. This chain's CDR3 is CASSRDVSGGTTDTQYF. CDR3 coding DNA: TGCGCCAGCAGCCGAGATGTTAGCGGGGGAACCACAGATACGCAGTATTTT.

The rearrangement links TRBV20-1 to TRBJ1-2, with 8 nucleotides matching TRBD1. The CDR3 runs 15 residues. J lost 0 bases, V lost 5 bases, and 8 bases had no gene match. Germline-derived CDR1 and CDR2 are DFQATT and SNEGSKA (reference sequence). DNA for the CDR3: TGCAGTGCTCCAGGGGGCCCCGGGGCTAACTATGGCTACACCTTC. Encoded protein: CSAPGGPGANYGYTF.

This clonotype was recorded at least ten times. V usage is TRBV7-9 and J usage is TRBJ1-2; D is possibly TRBD1 (5 bases). Germline V gene sequence: CDR1 SEHNR, CDR2 FQNEAQ (reference sequence). The CDR3 sequence is 14 residues long. With 5 bases removed from V and 2 bases from J, the gap between germline ends came to 12 bases. The CDR3 region has the DNA TGTGCCAGCAGCCCACAGACAGTGAACTATGGCTACACCTTC. Encoded protein: CASSPQTVNYGYTF.

This clonotype was counted ten times or more. This chain connects TRBV2 to TRBJ2-1; 14 positions match TRBD2. The V gene end was trimmed by 11 bases and the J gene end by 0 bases; junction bases not matched to a gene: 12. Germline V gene lookup returns CDR1 SNHLY and CDR2 FYNNEI. CDR3 length: 18 amino acids. CDR3 bases: TGTGCCTACTCGGGACTAGCGGGGGTGCCGAGCTCCTACAATGAGCAGTTCTTC. Its protein is CAYSGLAGVPSSYNEQFF.

This clonotype was recorded at least ten times. CDR3 sequence reads: CASRPAGGRSYEQYF. The CDR3, as DNA: TGCGCCAGCAGACCAGCGGGGGGGCGATCCTACGAGCAGTACTTC. The chain recombines TRBV5-1 with TRBJ2-7; 10 bases match TRBD2. V lost 5 bases, J lost 1 base, and 6 bases stayed unmatched. The CDR3 loop spans 15 amino acids. The germline V gene has CDR1 SGHRS and CDR2 YFSETQ.

This clonotype was counted at least ten times. This chain connects TRBV7-2 to TRBJ2-1; D is perhaps TRBD1 (6 bases). The germline V gene encodes CDR1 SGHTA and CDR2 FQGNSA. This CDR3 is 13 amino acids long. V was clipped by 5 bases and J by 8 bases, with 13 bases between them. For the CDR3, the DNA is TGTGCCAGCAGCCCACACCAGGGGTATGAGCAGTTCTTC. This sequence encodes CASSPHQGYEQFF.

This clonotype was counted many times. The chain carries TRBV6-1 and TRBJ2-3; 8 bases map to TRBD2. This CDR3 comprises 16 residues. CDR1 MNHNS and CDR2 SASEGT come from the germline V gene. Trimming took 0 bases from V and 6 from J; bases not matched to a gene: 8. The CDR3 loop is CASSEAWRGAQDTQYF. Written as DNA, the CDR3 is TGTGCCAGCAGTGAAGCGTGGCGGGGGGCCCAGGATACGCAGTATTTT.

In its sample, this clonotype was seen a few times. This chain uses TRBV19 with TRBJ2-7; tentative D call: TRBD1 (6 bases). Trimming shortened V by 3 bases and J by 0 bases, and 15 bases separated the two germline ends. The germline gives CDR1 LNHDA, CDR2 SQIVND (reference sequence). CDR3 length equals 16 residues. This chain's CDR3 is CASSIVARTDSYEQYF. CDR3 in DNA: TGTGCCAGTAGTATCGTTGCCAGGACAGACTCCTACGAGCAGTACTTC.

This clonotype was picked up a small number of times. The V gene is TRBV7-9, the J gene TRBJ2-1; 7 bases line up with TRBD1. Trimming took 4 bases from V and 2 from J; bases not matched to a gene: 11. The CDR3 length is 17 residues. The V gene's germline CDR1 is SEHNR and CDR2 FQNEAQ (reference sequence). CDR3 DNA: TGTGCCAGCAGCTCCGAGATCGACAGGGAAACCTACAATGAGCAGTTCTTC. It is translated as CASSSEIDRETYNEQFF.

By share of the sample, this clonotype is medium-sized. The chain couples TRBV20-1 to TRBJ2-2; 7 nucleotides line up with TRBD1. J gave up 0 bases and V 2 bases, and 6 bases lay outside the gene matches. The length of the CDR3 is 16 residues. The germline V gene has CDR1 DFQATT and CDR2 SNEGSKA (reference sequence). The DNA for the CDR3 is TGCAGTGCTAGAAAGGTTGGGACAGCGAACACCGGGGAGCTGTTTTTT. This sequence encodes CSARKVGTANTGELFF.

This clonotype was observed many times. CDR3 DNA sequence: TGTGCCAGCTCACCACGGAGGCAGGGGCATAGTCAGCCCCAGCATTTT. Translated, it gives CASSPRRQGHSQPQHF. V is TRBV18 and J is TRBJ1-5; TRBD1 might be the D (6 bases). This CDR3 contains 16 residues. In germline, CDR1 is KGHSH, CDR2 LQKENI. Between the trimmed V and J ends, which lost 1 base and 6 bases, there was a span of 16 bases.

This clonotype ranks as medium-sized. The gene calls are TRBV7-9 and TRBJ2-3, with TRBD1 identical over 7 bases. CDR3 length: 15 amino acids. The germline gives CDR1 SEHNR, CDR2 FQNEAQ (reference sequence). The V gene end was trimmed by 5 bases and the J gene end by 2 bases; junction bases not matched to a gene: 7. CDR3 sequence (DNA): TGTGCCAGCAGCCGTGGACAGGAAAACACAGATACGCAGTATTTT. Its protein is CASSRGQENTDTQYF.

The table lists this clonotype with many counts. The V gene is TRBV19, the J gene TRBJ2-3; 9 bases match TRBD2. The germline CDR1 and CDR2 sequences are LNHDA and SQIVND (reference sequence). V lost 4 bases, J lost 3 bases, and 11 bases stayed unmatched. This CDR3 has 17 amino acids. This CDR3 reads CASSSPLLAGITDTQYF. CDR3 nucleotides: TGTGCCAGTAGTAGCCCTCTTCTAGCGGGGATAACAGATACGCAGTATTTT.